This T cell receptor (beta chain) was identified during a study of blood T cell repertoires in COVID-19. Germline V CDR1 and CDR2: KGHSH, LQKENI. CDR3 length: 13 amino acids. In the study's own analysis: For nucleated cells, counts were estimated from reference gene primer amplification. Using immunoSEQ multiplex PCR, the repertoire was profiled, and TCRdb retains in-frame clones only, with some absent. V and J calls plus clone size are reproduced from that table; the DNA served to infer D and trimming. The sample has about 98,000 clones; 70% to 90% are singletons. As regards this clone: One end of the junction is discordant with germline, which a read error may explain.

Sequences were obtained from peripheral blood. The TCR was taken from an older man with acute or convalescent COVID-19. The chain links TRBV18 to TRBJ1-2; TRBD1 agrees at 7 bases. The DNA of the CDR3 is TGTGCCAGCTCACCGGGGGACAGCCACGGCCACCTCTTC. It translates to CASSPGDSHGHLF.